In its sample, the clone carrying this T cell receptor (beta chain) was seen once. Its matching antigen is unknown. Other DNA sequences from this sample encode an identical CDR3 as well. The data were obtained in a study of shared clonotypes between healthy human individuals. General study points: Sampling covered blood only; tissue repertoires likely differ. Richness estimates generally favored naive over memory subsets.

Germline values: CDR1 MGHRA, CDR2 YSYEKL. The CDR3 extends over 11 amino acids. The ends were cut back, 4 bases at V and 6 bases at J, with 6 bases in the middle. Using immunoSEQ multiplex PCR, the repertoire was profiled, and TCRdb retains in-frame clones only, with some absent. The data contain roughly 2.4 million clones, approximately 96% of them seen just once; the ten biggest clones take up roughly 0.13%. The V and J genes are TRBV4-1 and TRBJ1-1, with unresolved D. Material: naive CD4+ T cells sorted from blood. The sample's subset: CD45RA+ positively selected. The source is a man between 18 and 29 years old in good health. The CDR3 spells CASSRGPEAFF. CDR3 coding DNA: TGCGCCAGCAGCCGTGGGCCTGAAGCTTTCTTT.